This T cell receptor (beta chain) was observed in a study of cytomegalovirus exposure and HLA in healthy donors. Clones were read by immunoSEQ multiplex PCR, and TCRdb kept only the in-frame ones, dropping some. The sample lists 200,000 to 250,000 clones, approximately 88% occurring once. V was cut by 0 bases and J by 7 bases, with 10 bases left in between. Germline V lookup: CDR1 SGDLS, CDR2 YYNGEE. This CDR3 is 13 amino acids long. Study results and limitations: According to a subsequent analysis, TCR clusters identified in the first cohort showed a tendency to co-occur across the 100 to 150 validation repertoires. Listed as cytomegalovirus-associated were 150 or so TCR beta chains.

Separate from the roughly 720-subject first cohort, the approximately 120-subject validation cohort was the one that the donors belonged to. As regards this clone: Antigen unknown.

Sequencing used PBMCs. The receptor was isolated from a woman in her twenties or thirties in good health and CMV-seropositive. V gene TRBV9 combines with J gene TRBJ1-1; D unclear. CDR3: CASSVDSRDEAFF. As DNA, the CDR3 is TGTGCCAGCAGCGTAGATAGTCGGGATGAAGCTTTCTTT.